This TCR beta chain was sequenced for a study of cytomegalovirus exposure and HLA in healthy donors. CDR3 size: 14 residues. Deletions cut 4 bases from V and 5 bases from J, with 14 bases between. Germline V gene sequence: CDR1 LGHNA, CDR2 YSLEER. For this clone: Its specificity is unknown.

Regarding the study as a whole: Later analysis revealed greater clonal expansion in HLA-associated TCR beta chains than in equally common others.

PCR primers comprised 60 Vbeta and 13 Jbeta primers. The assay was immunoSEQ multiplex PCR, and TCRdb's table has in-frame clones only and misses some. The sample yields 180,000 or so clones, 82% seen once. This TCR came from a woman aged 45-65 years in good health and CMV-seropositive. What was sequenced was PBMCs. The chain couples TRBV4-3 to TRBJ1-2, with D tentatively TRBD1 (6 bases). The CDR3 DNA is TGCGCCAGCAGCCCCGGCAGGGGTGGGTATGGCTACACCTTC. Amino acids: CASSPGRGGYGYTF.